This T cell receptor beta chain was retrieved from a study of blood T cell repertoires in COVID-19. In the original processing: Amplification with reference gene primers provided the estimates of nucleated cell counts. Generated by immunoSEQ multiplex PCR, the TCRdb table keeps only in-frame clones and is missing some. That table supplies the V and J calls and clone size; D and trimming were determined from the DNA. The table records roughly 200,000 clones, about three quarters of them present only once. The germline gives CDR1 LGHNA, CDR2 YSLEER. The CDR3 is made up of 15 amino acids. Deletions cut 0 bases from V and 2 bases from J, with 8 bases between.

The chain recombines TRBV4-3 with TRBJ1-5; the D is unclear. The sequenced sample was peripheral blood. The sequence came from a woman aged 45-59 years with active or convalescent COVID-19. The CDR3 spells CASSQDHLGNQPQHF. CDR3 in DNA: TGCGCCAGCAGCCAAGATCACTTAGGCAATCAGCCCCAGCATTTT.